The clone carrying this T cell receptor (beta chain) was found many times. Its specificity is not known. This record comes from a study of Graves' ophthalmopathy and Graves' hyperthyroidism. Points from the study as a whole: The majority of expanded thyroid clonotypes above 0.001 frequency also occurred in blood. The model achieved roughly 66% sensitivity and 72% to 75% specificity for ophthalmopathy progression.

Beta-chain TCR CDR3 regions were amplified from RNA transcripts. The workflow started with a first-round RT-PCR run with HTBI primers and then moved on to a second-round multiplex PCR. TCRdb analysed the multiplex PCR reads with MiXCR anew, one entry per CDR3 protein. The profile shows about 700,000 distinct CDR3 sequences, roughly 41% of them singletons. Sequenced input: peripheral blood. This TCR was recovered from an adult man with Graves' ophthalmopathy.

CDR3: CASSVGGGTYGYTF. The CDR3 nucleotides read TGTGCCAGCAGCGTAGGGGGCGGGACCTATGGCTACACCTTC. This chain connects TRBV9 to TRBJ1-2; weak D call: TRBD1 (5 bases). CDR1 is SGDLS, CDR2 YYNGEE, per germline. The CDR3 spans 14 residues. Trimming removed 0 bases at V and 4 bases at J, with 10 bases between.